The clone carrying this T cell receptor (beta chain) was counted only a few times. The V end was cut by 6 bases, the J end by 1 base, with 12 bases between. The germline V gene encodes CDR1 SQVTM and CDR2 ANQGSEA. The CDR3 has 13 amino acids. The data are from a study of blood T cells in healthy people across ages. It was with a sample-barcoded 5' primer and a J-beta primer mix that a second PCR of roughly 7 to 12 cycles was run. MiXCR, applied by TCRdb to the 5' RACE reads, yields one record per CDR3 protein. The profile shows more than 1 million distinct CDR3 sequences, 45% of them singletons. The chain joins TRBV29-1 to TRBJ2-5; TRBD2 might be the D (6 bases). The TCR sequence derives from a woman aged 55 to 70 in good health. Specimen: blood. The CDR3 DNA follows: TGCAGCGTCAACCGGGACTTCCAAGAGACCCAGTACTTC. Translation gives CSVNRDFQETQYF.